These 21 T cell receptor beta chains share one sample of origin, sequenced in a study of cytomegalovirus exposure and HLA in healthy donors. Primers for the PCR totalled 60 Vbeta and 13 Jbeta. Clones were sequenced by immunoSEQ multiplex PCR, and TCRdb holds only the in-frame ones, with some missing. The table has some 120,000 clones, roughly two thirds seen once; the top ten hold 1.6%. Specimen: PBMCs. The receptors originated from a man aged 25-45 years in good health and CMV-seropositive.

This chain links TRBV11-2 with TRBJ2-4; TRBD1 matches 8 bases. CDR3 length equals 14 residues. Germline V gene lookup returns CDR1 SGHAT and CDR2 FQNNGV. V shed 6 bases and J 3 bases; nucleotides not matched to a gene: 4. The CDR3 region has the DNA TGTGCCAGCAGAGAGGGACAGGACAAAAACATTCAGTACTTC. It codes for CASREGQDKNIQYF.

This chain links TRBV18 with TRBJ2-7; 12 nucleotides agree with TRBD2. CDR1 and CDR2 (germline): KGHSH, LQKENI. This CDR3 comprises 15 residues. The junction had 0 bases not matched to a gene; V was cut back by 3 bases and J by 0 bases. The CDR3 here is CASSPTSGSSYEQYF. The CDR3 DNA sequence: TGTGCCAGCTCACCGACTAGCGGGAGCTCCTACGAGCAGTACTTC.

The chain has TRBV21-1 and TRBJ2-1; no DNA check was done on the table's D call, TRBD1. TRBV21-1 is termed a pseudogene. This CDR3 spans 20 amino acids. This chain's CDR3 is CASITKLQVTRVTEYNEQFF. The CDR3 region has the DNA TGTGCCAGCATCACAAAATTACAGGTGACCCGAGTCACTGAATACAATGAGCAGTTCTTC.

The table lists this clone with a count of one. CDR3 DNA: TGCGCCAGCAGCGGCGCTACAGGGTCCGGGACCTATGGCTACACCTTC. Its translation is CASSGATGSGTYGYTF. This rearrangement joins TRBV5-1 to TRBJ1-2, with D perhaps matching TRBD1 (6 bases). Trimming left V 4 bases short and J 4 bases short, with 20 bases between. Germline V gives CDR1 SGHRS, CDR2 YFSETQ. The CDR3 extends over 16 amino acids.

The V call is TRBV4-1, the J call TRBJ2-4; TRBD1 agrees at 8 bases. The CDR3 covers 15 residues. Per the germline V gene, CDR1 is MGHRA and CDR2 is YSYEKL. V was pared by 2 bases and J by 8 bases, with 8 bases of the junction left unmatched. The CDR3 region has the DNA TGCGCCAGCAGCCAACCTGACAGGGGCGGGGACATTCAGTACTTC. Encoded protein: CASSQPDRGGDIQYF.

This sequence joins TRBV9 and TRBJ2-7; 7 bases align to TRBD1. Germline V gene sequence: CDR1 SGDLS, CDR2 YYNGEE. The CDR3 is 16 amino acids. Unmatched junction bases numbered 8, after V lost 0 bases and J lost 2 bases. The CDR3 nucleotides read TGTGCCAGCAGCGTAGATATGGACAGGCCCCCCTACGAGCAGTACTTC. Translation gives CASSVDMDRPPYEQYF.

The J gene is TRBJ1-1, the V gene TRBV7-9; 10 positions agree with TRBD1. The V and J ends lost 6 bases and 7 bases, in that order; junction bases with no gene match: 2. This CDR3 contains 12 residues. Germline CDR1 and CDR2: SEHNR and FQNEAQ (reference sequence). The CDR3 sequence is CASSDRGHEAFF. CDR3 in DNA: TGTGCCAGCAGTGACAGGGGGCATGAAGCTTTCTTT.

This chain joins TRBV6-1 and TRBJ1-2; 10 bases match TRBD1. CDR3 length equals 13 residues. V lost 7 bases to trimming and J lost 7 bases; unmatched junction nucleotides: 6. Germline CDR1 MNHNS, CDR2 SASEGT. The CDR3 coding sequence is TGTGCCAGCAACGGGGACAGGGGACGTGGCTACACCTTC. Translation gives CASNGDRGRGYTF.

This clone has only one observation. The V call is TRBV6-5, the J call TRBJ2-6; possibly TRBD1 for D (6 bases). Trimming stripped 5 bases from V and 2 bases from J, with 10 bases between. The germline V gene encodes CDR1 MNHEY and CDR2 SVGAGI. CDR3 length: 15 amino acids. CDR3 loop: CASSQQGAGANVLTF. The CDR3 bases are TGTGCCAGCAGTCAACAGGGAGCTGGGGCCAACGTCCTGACTTTC.

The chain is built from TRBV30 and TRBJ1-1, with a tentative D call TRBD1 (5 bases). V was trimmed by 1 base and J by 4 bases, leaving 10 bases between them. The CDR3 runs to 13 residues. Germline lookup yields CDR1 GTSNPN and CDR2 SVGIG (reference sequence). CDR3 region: CAWSEDSRTEAFF. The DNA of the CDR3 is TGTGCCTGGAGTGAAGACAGCCGCACTGAAGCTTTCTTT.

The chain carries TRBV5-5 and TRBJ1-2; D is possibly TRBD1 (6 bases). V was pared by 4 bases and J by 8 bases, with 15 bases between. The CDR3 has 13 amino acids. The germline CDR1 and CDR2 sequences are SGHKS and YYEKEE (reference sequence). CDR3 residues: CASSQDSPGGYTF. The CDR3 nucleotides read TGTGCCAGCAGCCAGGACAGCCCCGGGGGCTACACCTTC.

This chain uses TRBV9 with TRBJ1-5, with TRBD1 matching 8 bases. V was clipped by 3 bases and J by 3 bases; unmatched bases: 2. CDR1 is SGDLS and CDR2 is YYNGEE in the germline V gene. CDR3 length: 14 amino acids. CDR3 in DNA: TGTGCCAGCAGCGGCCAGGGGGCCAATCAGCCCCAGCATTTT. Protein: CASSGQGANQPQHF. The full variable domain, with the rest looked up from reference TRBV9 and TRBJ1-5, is DSGVTQTPKHLITATGQRVTLRCSPRSGDLSVYWYQQSLDQGLQFLIQYYNGEERAKGNILERFSAQQFPDLHSELNLSSLELGDSALYFCASSGQGANQPQHFGDGTRLSIL.

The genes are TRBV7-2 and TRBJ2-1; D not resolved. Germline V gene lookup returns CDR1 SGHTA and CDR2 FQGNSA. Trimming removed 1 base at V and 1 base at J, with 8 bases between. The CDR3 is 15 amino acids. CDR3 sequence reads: CASSLDSNSYNEQFF. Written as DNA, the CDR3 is TGTGCCAGCAGCTTAGATTCTAATTCCTACAATGAGCAGTTCTTC.

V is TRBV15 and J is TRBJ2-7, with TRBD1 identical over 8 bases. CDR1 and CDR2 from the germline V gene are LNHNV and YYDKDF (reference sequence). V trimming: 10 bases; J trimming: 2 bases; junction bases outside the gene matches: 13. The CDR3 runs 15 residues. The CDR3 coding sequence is TGTGCCATCCGCCCCGGCCAGGGGGCTACCTACGAGCAGTACTTC. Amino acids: CAIRPGQGATYEQYF.

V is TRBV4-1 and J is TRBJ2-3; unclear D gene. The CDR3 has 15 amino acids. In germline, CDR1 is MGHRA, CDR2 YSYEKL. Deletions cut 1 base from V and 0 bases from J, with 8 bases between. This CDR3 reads CASSQALTSTDTQYF. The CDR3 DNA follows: TGCGCCAGCAGCCAAGCGCTCACTAGCACAGATACGCAGTATTTT.

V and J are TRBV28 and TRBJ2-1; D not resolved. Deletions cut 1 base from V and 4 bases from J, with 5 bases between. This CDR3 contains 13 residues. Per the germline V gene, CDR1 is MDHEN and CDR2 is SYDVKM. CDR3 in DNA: TGTGCCAGCAGTTTATTCAGGTACAATGAGCAGTTCTTC. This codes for CASSLFRYNEQFF.

The CDR3 loop is CASSRLMGDIQYF. CDR3 nucleotides: TGTGCCAGTAGTAGGCTGATGGGAGACATTCAGTACTTC. The rearrangement links TRBV19 to TRBJ2-4; TRBD2 is a possible D gene (5 bases). V was trimmed by 4 bases and J by 8 bases, leaving 12 bases between them. Per the germline V gene, CDR1 is LNHDA and CDR2 is SQIVND (reference sequence). The CDR3 is made up of 13 amino acids.

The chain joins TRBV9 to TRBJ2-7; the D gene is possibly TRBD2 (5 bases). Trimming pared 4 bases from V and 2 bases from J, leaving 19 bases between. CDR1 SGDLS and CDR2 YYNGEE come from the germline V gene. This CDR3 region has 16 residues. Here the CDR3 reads CASSSREGFQPYEQYF. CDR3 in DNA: TGTGCCAGCAGCTCCAGAGAGGGTTTCCAACCCTACGAGCAGTACTTC.

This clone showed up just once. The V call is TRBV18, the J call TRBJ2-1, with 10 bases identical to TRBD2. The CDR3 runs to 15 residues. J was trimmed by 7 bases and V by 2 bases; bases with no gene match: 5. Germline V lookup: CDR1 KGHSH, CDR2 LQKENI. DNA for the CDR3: TGTGCCAGCTCACCAAGGAGCGGGAGGGGGAATGAGCAGTTCTTC. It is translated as CASSPRSGRGNEQFF.

CDR3 nucleotides: TGCGCCAGCAGCTTGTTTGCAGACTATGGCTACACCTTC. This sequence encodes CASSLFADYGYTF. The chain employs TRBV5-1 and TRBJ1-2; D gene ambiguous. Germline V gene lookup returns CDR1 SGHRS and CDR2 YFSETQ. The CDR3 is 13 residues long. Trimming took 1 base from V and 3 from J, leaving 7 bases between them.

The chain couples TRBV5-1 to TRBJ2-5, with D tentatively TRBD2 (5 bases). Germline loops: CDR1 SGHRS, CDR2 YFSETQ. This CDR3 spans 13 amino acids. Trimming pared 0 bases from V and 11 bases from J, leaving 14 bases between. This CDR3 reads CASSLDTGWEQYF. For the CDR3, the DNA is TGCGCCAGCAGCTTGGATACCGGTTGGGAGCAGTACTTC.